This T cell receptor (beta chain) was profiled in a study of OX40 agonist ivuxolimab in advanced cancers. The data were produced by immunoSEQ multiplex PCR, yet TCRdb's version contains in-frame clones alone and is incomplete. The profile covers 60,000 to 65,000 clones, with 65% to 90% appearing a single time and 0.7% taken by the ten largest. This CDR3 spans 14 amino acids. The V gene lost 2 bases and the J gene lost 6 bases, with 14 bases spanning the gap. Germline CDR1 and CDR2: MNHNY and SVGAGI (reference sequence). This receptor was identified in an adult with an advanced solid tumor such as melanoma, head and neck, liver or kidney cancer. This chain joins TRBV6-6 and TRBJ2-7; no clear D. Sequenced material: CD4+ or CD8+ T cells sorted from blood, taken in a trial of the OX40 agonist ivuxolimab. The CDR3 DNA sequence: TGTGCCAGCAGTTACACGAGCCCCCTAGGCGAGCAGTACTTC. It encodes CASSYTSPLGEQYF.